This T cell receptor (beta chain) emerged from a study of identical twins (dated by TCRdb to 2016 to 2017). In the study overall: To test whether fetal clonotypes persist, the study used deep sequencing on TCR alpha and beta repertoires from monozygotic twins, unrelated adults of various ages, and cord blood. To rule out contamination, the twin experiments were replicated at different times with different library preparation protocols.

The CDR3 covers 13 residues, taking in both the cysteine and the phenylalanine. The only DNA kept is the CDR3, 39 bases in frame from the first base. CDR1 and CDR2, looked up from the germline V gene, are SGHRS and YFSETQ. V is cut by 0 bases and J by 9 bases, and the space between the germline ends is 10 bases. Libraries were constructed by 5' RACE. The reads were generated on an Illumina HiSeq 2000. A universal primer binding site was introduced by template switching, and a unique molecular identifier was present in the final cDNA, enabling accurate counting of TCR cDNA molecules. Specific primers in the conserved constant-segment region were used to synthesize first-strand cDNA for TCR alpha and beta chains. To control for contamination, every cDNA library carried two barcodes: a SMART-Mk sample barcode plus Illumina barcodes. TruSeq adapter sequences, together with Illumina sample barcodes, were added in two successive PCR steps. The Illumina HiSeq platform was used with custom primers to sequence TCR alpha and beta cDNA libraries. The published analysis was carried out like this. Unique molecular identifiers were extracted from raw reads with MiGEC, and CDR3 positions were determined with MiXCR. Recombination models were inferred per individual with the repgenHMM and IGoR tools using an EM algorithm. The tcR package in R was used for shared clonotype analysis, with sharing normalized by the product of cloneset sizes. To study raw recombination free of thymic and clonal selection effects, out-of-frame nonproductive sequences were analyzed. TCRdb's own reprocessing of the public reads used fastp at Q25 and MiXCR and kept productive beta chains. Records with the same CDR3 protein are collapsed into one entry carrying the most frequent genes and DNA. The V and J calls reflect TCRdb's pipeline rather than the authors' work. The sample table holds more than 600,000 distinct CDR3 sequences, of which over 15% were seen once. The biggest ten clones account for roughly 14% of the sample.

Only healthy Caucasian donors were included. Three pairs of female monozygotic twins, all aged about 18 to 30 years, made up the twin cohort. Peripheral blood mononuclear cells were the source from which RNA for the TCR libraries was isolated. A remark on this clonotype: Its binding antigen is unknown. No base quality information exists; no much larger clone differs at one position.

What the research found in general, with its limitations: Invariant T cells such as MAIT and iNKT could partly confound zero-insertion analyses, although diverse VJ usage argued against such confounding for most clonotypes. Abundant cord blood beta clonotypes had fewer insertions, young adult naive repertoires showed a similar but weaker trend, and memory repertoires showed no such trend. In beta out-of-frame sequences, excess twin sharing was weaker, because having fewer shared sequences lowered the signal-to-noise ratio. Out-of-frame TCR alpha sequences shared between twins showed an excess of low generation-probability sequences compared with coincidental sharing between unrelated individuals. Because the same donors could not be followed over many years, the conclusions depended on cross-sectional statistical analysis. In monozygotic twins, out-of-frame TCR alpha sharing was systematically underestimated by recombination models, although the models agreed with sharing between unrelated individuals.

The data also belong to a second study, concerning T cells expressing NK-cell markers. Reported in the second study: TCR beta-chain repertoires were profiled in sorted CD3+CD56+NKG2C+, CD3+CD56+NKG2C- and CD3+CD56-NKG2C+ T-cell subsets from fewer than 10 donors. Among the eight sequenced donors, only one was HCMV-seronegative, while the other seven were HCMV-seropositive. To restrict sorting to alphabetaTCR-expressing T cells, an anti-gammadeltaTCR antibody was added in several experiments. In roughly 6 donors, the dominant CD3+CD56+NKG2C+ clonotypes ranked among the top 10 CD8+ clonotypes, making up roughly 1.0-7.0% of CD8+ T cells. Those dominant clonotypes were again the most abundant among CD3+CD56-NKG2C+ cells in a few donors, at about 28.3-65%. Whether the expanded NKG2C-expressing T cell clones were specific for HCMV antigens was left unclear. The eight sequenced donors were randomly selected healthy volunteers, three men and five women. A commercial ELISA kit detecting HCMV-specific IgG in serum was used to determine HCMV serostatus. Bulk peripheral blood T-cell repertoires were additionally sequenced from unsorted PBMC for six donors. MIGEC handled demultiplexing of the reads and grouping by UMI, while MiTCR was used to assemble and quantify clonotypes. To exclude erroneous sequences, any TCR cDNA sequence not supported by at least two reads was discarded. The tcR package was used for downstream repertoire analysis, and clonotypes were matched between fractions using CDR3 nucleotide sequence together with V segment. VDJmatch was used to annotate antigen specificity against VDJdb, with one amino acid substitution in CDR3 permitted.

Sequencing used PBMCs. This TCR came from a woman aged 18-29 years in good health. The chain is encoded by TRBV5-1 joined to TRBJ2-1, with no confident D gene call. The CDR3 in this case is CASSLDTFGEQFF. The nucleotide sequence reads as follows: TGCGCCAGCAGCTTGGATACGTTTGGTGAGCAGTTCTTC. The full variable domain, with segments outside the CDR3 supplied by the reference TRBV5-1 and TRBJ2-1 proteins, appears as KAGVTQTPRYLIKTRGQQVTLSCSPISGHRSVSWYQQTPGQGLQFLFEYFSETQRNKGNFPGRFSGRQFSNSRSEMNVSTLELGDSALYLCASSLDTFGEQFFGPGTRLTVL.